The source of this T cell receptor beta chain is a study of technical replicates of blood from several donors. Libraries were prepared by immunoSEQ multiplex PCR; TCRdb keeps only in-frame clonotypes and omits some of them. This sample yields some 57,000 clones, of which approximately 97% are seen a single time; approximately 0.19% belongs to the top ten. This clone was detected once. Sequencing input: T cells isolated from PBMCs. The sequence came from a human donor in good health.

CDR3 DNA: TGTGCCAGCAGCAAGGGACAGTCCAAAGATACGCAGTATTTT. This translates into CASSKGQSKDTQYF. This chain connects TRBV9 to TRBJ2-3; 7 bases align to TRBD1. The CDR3 covers 14 residues. J gave up 5 bases and V 4 bases, and 7 bases lay outside the gene matches. Per the germline V gene, CDR1 is SGDLS and CDR2 is YYNGEE.